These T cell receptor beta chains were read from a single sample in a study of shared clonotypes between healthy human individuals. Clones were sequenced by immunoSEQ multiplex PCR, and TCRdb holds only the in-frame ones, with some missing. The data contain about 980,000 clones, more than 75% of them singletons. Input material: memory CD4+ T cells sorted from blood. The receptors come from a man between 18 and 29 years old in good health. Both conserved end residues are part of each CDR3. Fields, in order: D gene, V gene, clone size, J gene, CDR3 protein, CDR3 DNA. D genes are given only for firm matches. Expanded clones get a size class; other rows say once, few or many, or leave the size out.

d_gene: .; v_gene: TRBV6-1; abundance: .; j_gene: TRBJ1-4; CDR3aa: CASRRTATNEKLFF; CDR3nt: TGTGCCAGCAGAAGGACTGCAACTAATGAAAAACTGTTTTTT
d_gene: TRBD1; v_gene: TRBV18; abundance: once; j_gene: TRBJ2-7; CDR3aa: CASSPNRGSEQYF; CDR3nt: TGTGCCAGCTCACCGAACAGGGGGAGCGAGCAGTACTTC
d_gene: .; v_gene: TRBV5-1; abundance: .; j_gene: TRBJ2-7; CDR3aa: CASSLLGASYEQYF; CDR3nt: TGCGCCAGCAGCTTGTTGGGGGCCTCCTACGAGCAGTACTTC
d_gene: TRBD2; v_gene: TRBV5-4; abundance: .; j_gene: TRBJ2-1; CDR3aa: CASSLESLADNEQFF; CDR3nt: TGTGCCAGCAGCTTGGAGTCGCTAGCGGACAATGAGCAGTTCTTC
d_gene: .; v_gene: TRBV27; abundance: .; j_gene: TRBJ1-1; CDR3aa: CASSLKLNTEAFF; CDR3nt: TGTGCCAGCAGTTTAAAGTTGAACACTGAAGCTTTCTTT
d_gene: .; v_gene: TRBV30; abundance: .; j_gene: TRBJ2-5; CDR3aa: CAWSGMSGPQETQYF; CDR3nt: TGTGCCTGGAGTGGGATGTCGGGGCCCCAAGAGACCCAGTACTTC
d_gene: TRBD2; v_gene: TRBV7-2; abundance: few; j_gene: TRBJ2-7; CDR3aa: CASRKRGASSYEQYF; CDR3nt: TGTGCCAGCAGAAAGCGGGGGGCCTCCTCCTACGAGCAGTACTTC
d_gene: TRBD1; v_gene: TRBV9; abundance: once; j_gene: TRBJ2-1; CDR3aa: CASSGGQTSYNEQFF; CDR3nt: TGTGCCAGCAGCGGGGGACAGACGTCCTACAATGAGCAGTTCTTC
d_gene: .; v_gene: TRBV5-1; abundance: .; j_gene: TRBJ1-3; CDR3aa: CASSYGTASSGNTIYF; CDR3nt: TGCGCCAGCAGCTATGGGACGGCCTCCTCTGGAAACACCATATATTTT
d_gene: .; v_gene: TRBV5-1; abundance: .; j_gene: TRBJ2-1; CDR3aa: CASSLAGQTNEQFF; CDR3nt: TGCGCCAGCAGCTTGGCCGGTCAAACCAATGAGCAGTTCTTC
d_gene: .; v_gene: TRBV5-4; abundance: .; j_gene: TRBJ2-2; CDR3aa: CASSSALSGQNGELFF; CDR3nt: TGTGCCAGCAGCTCGGCCCTGAGTGGGCAGAACGGGGAGCTGTTTTTT
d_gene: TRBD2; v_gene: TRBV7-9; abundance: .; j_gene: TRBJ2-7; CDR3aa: CASSLAVGGGYEQYF; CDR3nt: TGTGCCAGCAGCTTAGCGGTGGGCGGGGGATACGAGCAGTACTTC
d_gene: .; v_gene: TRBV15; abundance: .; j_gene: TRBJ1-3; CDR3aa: CATSRVRGSGNTIYF; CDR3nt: TGTGCCACCAGCAGAGTAAGGGGGTCTGGAAACACCATATATTTT
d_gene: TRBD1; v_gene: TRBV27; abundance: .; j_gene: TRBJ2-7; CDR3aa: CASGKGQGNEQYF; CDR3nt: TGTGCCAGCGGAAAGGGACAGGGGAACGAGCAGTACTTC
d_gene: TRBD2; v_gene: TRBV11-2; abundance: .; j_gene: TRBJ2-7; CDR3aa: CASSLQGLAGHEQYF; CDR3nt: TGTGCCAGCAGCTTACAAGGACTAGCGGGCCACGAGCAGTACTTC